The TCR beta chain under discussion was sequenced for a study of cytomegalovirus exposure and HLA in healthy donors. Points from the study as a whole: V- and J-gene trimming of TCR beta was linked (in a later analysis) to a missense DCLRE1C variant.

Vbeta (60) and Jbeta (13) primers were used in the PCR. Sequenced by immunoSEQ multiplex PCR; TCRdb stores in-frame clones only, minus some. The sample records 100,000 to 120,000 clones, roughly 15% being singletons. CDR1 is MNHEY, CDR2 SVGAGI, per germline. V lost 3 bases, J lost 1 base, and 6 bases lay in between. This CDR3 spans 13 amino acids. This clone showed up just a few times. The antigen remains unidentified. Input material: PBMCs. This chain uses TRBV6-5 with TRBJ1-1; D uncertain. This receptor was taken from a female donor in good health and CMV-seronegative. The CDR3 nucleotides are TGTGCCAGCAGTTATCGGGGGAACACTGAAGCTTTCTTT. Translated: CASSYRGNTEAFF.